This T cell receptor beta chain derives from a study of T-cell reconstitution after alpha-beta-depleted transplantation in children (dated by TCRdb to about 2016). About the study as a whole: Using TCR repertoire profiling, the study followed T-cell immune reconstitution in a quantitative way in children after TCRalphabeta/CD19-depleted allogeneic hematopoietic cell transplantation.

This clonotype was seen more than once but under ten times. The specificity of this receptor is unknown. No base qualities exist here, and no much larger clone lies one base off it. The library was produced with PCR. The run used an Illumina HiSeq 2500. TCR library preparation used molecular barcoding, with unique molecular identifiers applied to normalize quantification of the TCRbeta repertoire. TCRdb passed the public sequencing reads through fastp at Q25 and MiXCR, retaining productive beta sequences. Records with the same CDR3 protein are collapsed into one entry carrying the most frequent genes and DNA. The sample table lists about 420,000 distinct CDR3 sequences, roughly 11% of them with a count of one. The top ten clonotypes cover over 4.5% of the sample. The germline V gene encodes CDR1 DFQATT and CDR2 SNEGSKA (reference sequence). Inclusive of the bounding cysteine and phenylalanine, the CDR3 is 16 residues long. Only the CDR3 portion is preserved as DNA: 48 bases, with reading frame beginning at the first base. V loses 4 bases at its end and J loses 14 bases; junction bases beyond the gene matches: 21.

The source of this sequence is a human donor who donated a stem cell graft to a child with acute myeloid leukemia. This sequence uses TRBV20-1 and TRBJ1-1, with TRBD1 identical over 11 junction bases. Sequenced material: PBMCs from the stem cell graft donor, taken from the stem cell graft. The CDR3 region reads CSANLPSGQGAGSRFF. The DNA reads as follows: TGCAGTGCTAATCTTCCTTCAGGACAGGGGGCCGGTTCTAGGTTCTTT.